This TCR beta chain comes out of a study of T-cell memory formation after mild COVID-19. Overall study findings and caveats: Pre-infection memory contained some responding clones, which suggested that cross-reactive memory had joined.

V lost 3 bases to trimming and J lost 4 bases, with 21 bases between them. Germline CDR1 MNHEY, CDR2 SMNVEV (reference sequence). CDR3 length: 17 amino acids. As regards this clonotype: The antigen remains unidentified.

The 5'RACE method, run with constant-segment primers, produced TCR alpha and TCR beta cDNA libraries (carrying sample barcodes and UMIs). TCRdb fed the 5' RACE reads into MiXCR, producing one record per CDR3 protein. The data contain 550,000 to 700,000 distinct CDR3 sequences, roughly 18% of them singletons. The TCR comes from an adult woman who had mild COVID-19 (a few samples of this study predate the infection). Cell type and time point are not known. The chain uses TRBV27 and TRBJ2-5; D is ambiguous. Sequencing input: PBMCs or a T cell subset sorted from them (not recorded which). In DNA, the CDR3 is TGTGCCAGCAGTTTCCCCACCTCGGAAGGGATAGGAGAGACCCAGTACTTC. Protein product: CASSFPTSEGIGETQYF.